This is a list of T cell receptor beta chains from one sample in a study of blood T cell repertoires in COVID-19. The assay was immunoSEQ multiplex PCR, and TCRdb's table has in-frame clones only and misses some. The profile covers roughly 20,000 clones, with about 85% appearing a single time and about a third taken by the ten largest. The source material was peripheral blood. The receptor set was obtained from a human donor with active COVID-19. The donor label of this sample is uncertain. Each CDR3 is given with its conserved first and last residue. Fields, in order: clone size, J gene, V gene, D gene, CDR3 DNA, CDR3 protein. A D gene is named only where the DNA matches it firmly. Clone size is stated in some rows and not others, as once, few, many or a class when expanded.

NA TRBJ1-4 TRBV5-1 NA TGCGCCAGCAGCGTCTATGGGGGGACTAATGAAAAACTGTTTTTT CASSVYGGTNEKLFF
NA TRBJ2-2 TRBV10-2 TRBD2 TGCGCCAGCACTACGCGGGAGGGGGGTCAGACCGGGGAGCTGTTTTTT CASTTREGGQTGELFF
NA TRBJ1-6 TRBV11-2 NA TGTGCCAGCAGCTCCGGTAGCCTAGGCTCACCCCTCCACTTT CASSSGSLGSPLHF
NA TRBJ1-5 TRBV6-4 TRBD1 TGTGCCAGCAGTGACTCAAGGACAGGGACGGGTCAGCCCCAGCATTTT CASSDSRTGTGQPQHF
few TRBJ2-2 TRBV19 TRBD1 TGTGCCAGAATCAAGGACAGGAGCTACACCGGGGAGCTGTTTTTT CARIKDRSYTGELFF
NA TRBJ2-3 TRBV7-2 TRBD2 TGTGCCAGCAGTTTTAGCGGGAGCGCAGATACGCAGTATTTT CASSFSGSADTQYF
once TRBJ2-2 TRBV7-7 NA TGTGCTAGCAGCTTAGACTCAAACACCGGGGAGCTGTTTTTT CASSLDSNTGELFF
NA TRBJ2-3 TRBV7-2 NA TGTGCCAGCAGCTTTATGGGCGGAGGGGCAGATACGCAGTATTTT CASSFMGGGADTQYF
NA TRBJ2-1 TRBV11-1 NA TGTGCCAGCAGCGATGGTGGGGAGCGCTCCTACAATGAGCAGTTCTTC CASSDGGERSYNEQFF
NA TRBJ2-7 TRBV11-3 NA TGTGCCAGCAGCTTAGTATCAGGGGACGAGCAGTACTTC CASSLVSGDEQYF
NA TRBJ1-2 TRBV28 NA TGTGCCAGCAGTTTATTAGGGGCGTGGCAACGGGGCTACACCTTC CASSLLGAWQRGYTF
once TRBJ2-5 TRBV6-6 TRBD1 TGTGCCAGCAGGGGGACAGGGGAGGGTGAGACCCAGTACTTC CASRGTGEGETQYF
NA TRBJ2-1 TRBV6-5 NA TGTGCCAGCAGTTACGCATTAACGGGAGCCGGTGAGCAGTTCTTC CASSYALTGAGEQFF
NA TRBJ2-6 TRBV5-1 NA TGCGCCAGCCAACAGGTCTCTGGGGCCAACGTCCTGACTTTC CASQQVSGANVLTF
NA TRBJ2-2 TRBV24-1 TRBD2 TGTGCCACCAGTGATAGGGGGACTAGCGCGGGCACCGGGGAGCTGTTTTTT CATSDRGTSAGTGELFF
NA TRBJ2-6 TRBV18 TRBD1 TGTGCCAGCTCACAACAGGGGCCCAACGTCCTGACTTTC CASSQQGPNVLTF
NA TRBJ2-5 TRBV27 TRBD2 TGTGCCAGCAGTTTAGGCGAGCGGGGCCAAGAGACCCAGTACTTC CASSLGERGQETQYF
NA TRBJ2-7 TRBV7-2 TRBD2 TGTGCCAGCAGTTGGACTAGCGCATATCTATCCTACGAGCAGTACTTC CASSWTSAYLSYEQYF
once TRBJ1-5 TRBV2 TRBD1 TGTGCCAGCTTGGGACAGGGCAATCAGCCCCAGCATTTT CASLGQGNQPQHF
NA TRBJ2-3 TRBV2 NA TGTGCCAGCGGTGGGCGGGGAAGCACAGATACGCAGTATTTT CASGGRGSTDTQYF
NA TRBJ1-5 TRBV7-2 NA TGTGCCAGCAGCTTAGCCCGTAATCAGCCCCAGCATTTT CASSLARNQPQHF
NA TRBJ2-4 TRBV7-9 TRBD2 TGTGCCAGCAGCTCGAGGACTAGCGGGGAGGCTCAGTACTTC CASSSRTSGEAQYF
NA TRBJ2-7 TRBV10-3 TRBD2 TGTGCCATCAGTGATTTCAGCGGGAGCTCCTACGAGCAGTACTTC CAISDFSGSSYEQYF
NA TRBJ2-1 TRBV4-3 TRBD1 TGCGCCAGCAGCCAAGAGGTCAGGGGGCTCGACTACAATGAGCAGTTCTTC CASSQEVRGLDYNEQFF
NA TRBJ1-5 TRBV7-2 NA TGTGCCAGCAGCCCCAGGGGACGGTTGGGCGGAGAGCCCCAGCATTTT CASSPRGRLGGEPQHF
NA TRBJ2-5 TRBV7-9 NA TGTGCCAGCAGCTTTGGGCAGACACAAGAGACCCAGTACTTC CASSFGQTQETQYF
NA TRBJ1-2 TRBV6-4 NA TGTGCCAGCAAGCAGGGCCCAGCTAACTATGGCTACACCTTC CASKQGPANYGYTF
NA TRBJ2-2 TRBV7-9 NA TGTGCCAGCAGCTTAGGGAGTCCTAACACCGGGGAGCTGTTTTTT CASSLGSPNTGELFF
NA TRBJ2-3 TRBV9 NA TGTGCCAGCAGCGTAGGCCCCGGAGTGTCTCAAGGCGATACGCAGTATTTT CASSVGPGVSQGDTQYF
NA TRBJ2-2 TRBV25-1 NA TGTGCCAGCAGTGAAGAGGGTTCGGGCACCGGGGAGCTGTTTTTT CASSEEGSGTGELFF
NA TRBJ2-3 TRBV24-1 TRBD2 TGTGCCACCAGTGATTTTGGGCGGGGGAACACAGATACGCAGTATTTT CATSDFGRGNTDTQYF
once TRBJ1-4 TRBV19 NA TGTGCCAGTAGGATCGCAGGGGAAGCTAATGAAAAACTGTTTTTT CASRIAGEANEKLFF
once TRBJ2-3 TRBV19 TRBD2 TGTGCCAGTAGTATTTATTCGGCCGTGACTAGCGTATCAGATACGCAGTATTTT CASSIYSAVTSVSDTQYF
NA TRBJ1-1 TRBV28 TRBD1 TGTGCCAGCAGACGGAGGGGGCTCACGAACACTGAAGCTTTCTTT CASRRRGLTNTEAFF
NA TRBJ2-7 TRBV7-2 NA TGTGCCAGCAGCCCTTCTTTTTCCTACGAGCAGTACTTC CASSPSFSYEQYF
NA TRBJ2-5 TRBV11-1 TRBD2 TGTGCCAGCAGCTTCTTGACTAGCGGGATCAAAGAGACCCAGTACTTC CASSFLTSGIKETQYF
NA TRBJ1-2 TRBV7-8 TRBD1 TGTGCCAGCAGCCCCCGTGGGACAGGGGAAATATATGGCTACACCTTC CASSPRGTGEIYGYTF
NA TRBJ1-6 TRBV27 TRBD1 TGTGCCAGCAGTTCTGGACATTCCGGGACAGTGAATTCACCCCTCCACTTT CASSSGHSGTVNSPLHF
NA TRBJ2-7 TRBV24-1 TRBD2 TGTGCCACCAGTGATTTTGCAGGGACTAGCGGGTACGAGCAGTACTTC CATSDFAGTSGYEQYF
NA TRBJ2-5 TRBV28 NA TGTGCCAGCAGCGCCCTCACAGGGTTGGGTGGAGAGACCCAGTACTTC CASSALTGLGGETQYF
NA TRBJ1-3 TRBV6-5 NA TGTGCCAGCGCAGGGGATGGAAACACCATATATTTT CASAGDGNTIYF
NA TRBJ2-5 TRBV7-9 NA TGTGCCAGCAGCTTAGGTTTCGGGGGAGAAGAGACCCAGTACTTC CASSLGFGGEETQYF
NA TRBJ2-7 TRBV11-2 NA TGTGCCAGCAGCTTAGACAGGGCCCAGCAGTACTTC CASSLDRAQQYF
NA TRBJ2-2 TRBV5-1 NA TGCGCCAGCAGCCCGACTAGCACCGGGGAGCTGTTTTTT CASSPTSTGELFF
few TRBJ1-1 TRBV3-1/TRBV3-2 NA TGTGCCAGCAGCCAATTACTACCGAACACTGAAGCTTTCTTT CASSQLLPNTEAFF